The 26 T cell receptor beta chains given below trace back to one sample, sequenced in a study of blood T cell repertoires in COVID-19. Sequencing used immunoSEQ multiplex PCR; TCRdb keeps in-frame clones, though not all of them. Of under 450,000 clones listed, around 87% are singletons. The specimen was PBMCs or T cells enriched from blood (not recorded which). Receptors originate from a young man who had recovered from COVID-19.

The chain employs TRBV5-4 and TRBJ1-1; D is unresolved. Germline values: CDR1 SGHNT, CDR2 YYREEE (reference sequence). The CDR3 is 13 residues long. Deletions cut 4 bases from V and 1 base from J, with 8 bases between. The DNA of the CDR3 is TGTGCCAGCAGCCTGGGAGAGAACACTGAAGCTTTCTTT. Encoded protein: CASSLGENTEAFF.

This sequence joins TRBV10-3 and TRBJ1-1; 7 bases fit TRBD1. CDR1 is ENHRY and CDR2 is SYGVKD in the germline V gene. The V gene end was trimmed by 7 bases and the J gene end by 1 base; junction bases not matched to a gene: 3. The CDR3 totals 13 residues. DNA for the CDR3: TGTGCCATCAACCGACAGGGGAACACTGAAGCTTTCTTT. Its protein is CAINRQGNTEAFF.

The gene calls are TRBV30 and TRBJ1-1; 10 bases line up with TRBD1. CDR1 and CDR2 (germline): GTSNPN, SVGIG (reference sequence). The CDR3 has 12 residues. Trimming removed 7 bases from V and 6 bases from J; junction bases left unmatched: 5. As DNA, the CDR3 is TGTGCCTTTGACAGGGGGCCGTCTGAAGCTTTCTTT. This encodes CAFDRGPSEAFF. The full variable domain, in which reference TRBV30 and TRBJ1-1 provide the parts outside the CDR3, is SQTIHQWPATLVQPVGSPLSLECTVEGTSNPNLYWYRQAAGRGLQLLFYSVGIGQISSEVPQNLSASRPQDRQFILSSKKLLLSDSGFYLCAFDRGPSEAFFGQGTRLTVV.

The chain couples TRBV3-1 (or the pseudogene TRBV3-2) to TRBJ2-1; TRBD2 might be the D (5 bases). CDR3 length: 14 amino acids. CDR1 and CDR2 from the germline V gene are LGHDT and YNNKEL (reference sequence). V lost 1 base, J lost 10 bases, and 14 bases lay in between. The chain's CDR3 is CASSQGVTTGEQFF. In DNA, the CDR3 is TGTGCCAGCAGCCAAGGGGTTACTACGGGGGAGCAGTTCTTC.

The rearrangement uses TRBV30 and TRBJ1-3; 7 bases are a match to TRBD1. V lost 2 bases to trimming and J lost 5 bases; unmatched junction nucleotides: 9. The CDR3 runs 15 residues. The germline V gene has CDR1 GTSNPN and CDR2 SVGIG (reference sequence). The CDR3 here is CAWSWAGGVRNTIYF. The CDR3 nucleotides read TGTGCCTGGAGTTGGGCAGGGGGTGTGAGAAACACCATATATTTT.

The CDR3 nucleotides read TGTGCCAGCAGTGAAGTGGGAGGGAGCACAGTTCCCTCTGGCTACACCTTC. This gives the protein CASSEVGGSTVPSGYTF. The chain links TRBV2 to TRBJ1-2; D unresolved. Germline V lookup: CDR1 SNHLY, CDR2 FYNNEI. CDR3 length: 17 residues. Trimming shortened V by 1 base and J by 7 bases, and 22 bases separated the two germline ends.

The chain recombines TRBV6-5 with TRBJ1-6, with TRBD1 matching 7 bases. CDR1 and CDR2 (germline): MNHEY, SVGAGI. V lost 5 bases, J lost 9 bases, and 10 bases stayed unmatched. CDR3 size: 15 residues. The CDR3 loop reads CASSLAGQMFSPLHF. The CDR3 DNA follows: TGTGCCAGCAGTCTCGCGGGACAGATGTTTTCACCCCTCCACTTT.

The chain joins TRBV7-6 to TRBJ1-1; tentative D call: TRBD1 (6 bases). Germline assignment: CDR1 SGHVS and CDR2 FNYEAQ. Between the trimmed V and J ends, which lost 5 bases and 2 bases, there was a span of 18 bases. The CDR3 sequence is 16 residues long. The CDR3 nucleotides are TGTGCCAGCAGCGGGGACAAGGGCTTTTATAACACTGAAGCTTTCTTT. Its protein is CASSGDKGFYNTEAFF.

The rearrangement joins TRBV9 to TRBJ1-2; D unresolved. V was trimmed by 0 bases and J by 3 bases, leaving 12 bases between them. Germline values: CDR1 SGDLS, CDR2 YYNGEE. This CDR3 region has 15 residues. CDR3 in DNA: TGTGCCAGCAGCGTAGATGGAGGGAGGGACTATGGCTACACCTTC. As protein: CASSVDGGRDYGYTF.

This chain joins TRBV3-1 (or the pseudogene TRBV3-2) and TRBJ1-6; D perhaps matches TRBD1 (6 bases). This CDR3 is 14 amino acids long. CDR1 and CDR2 from the germline V gene are LGHDT and YNNKEL (reference sequence). The V and J ends lost 5 bases and 14 bases respectively, with 19 bases between them. CDR3 residues: CASSKWTDLRTLHF. CDR3 nucleotide sequence: TGTGCCAGCAGCAAATGGACAGACCTGAGGACCCTCCACTTT.

The chain joins TRBV6-5 to TRBJ1-5; no definite D call. V lost 10 bases and J lost 1, with 14 bases in between. The CDR3 sequence is 14 residues long. Germline V gene lookup returns CDR1 MNHEY and CDR2 SVGAGI. The CDR3: CATNREPSNQPQHF. CDR3 nucleotides: TGTGCCACTAACCGGGAGCCCAGCAATCAGCCCCAGCATTTT.

The rearrangement uses TRBV14 and TRBJ2-1; 7 bases align to TRBD1. Per germline, CDR1 SGHDN and CDR2 FVKESK. The trim removed 3 bases at V and 1 base at J, leaving 3 bases unmatched. The CDR3 extends over 15 amino acids. The CDR3 loop is CASSHTTGSYNEQFF. The CDR3 nucleotides are TGTGCCAGCAGCCATACGACAGGGTCCTACAATGAGCAGTTCTTC.

The sample holds a few counts of this clone. The chain combines TRBV3-1 (or the pseudogene TRBV3-2) with TRBJ1-1; 7 bases are shared with TRBD1. The V segment lost 7 bases and the J segment 7 bases; nucleotides outside the gene matches: 12. There are 14 residues in the CDR3. Germline assignment: CDR1 LGHDT and CDR2 YNNKEL (reference sequence). Here the CDR3 reads CASTLSDREDEAFF. The CDR3 DNA follows: TGTGCCAGCACCCTCTCTGACAGGGAGGATGAAGCTTTCTTT.

This rearrangement joins TRBV2 to TRBJ1-2; D is possibly TRBD1 (6 bases). V lost 0 bases and J 6 bases, leaving 8 bases between the germline ends. Germline assignment: CDR1 SNHLY and CDR2 FYNNEI. CDR3 size: 13 residues. The CDR3 spells CASSEARQDGYTF. The CDR3 nucleotides are TGTGCCAGCAGTGAAGCAAGACAGGATGGCTACACCTTC.

This sequence joins TRBV19 and TRBJ1-5, with 9 bases lining up with TRBD1. Germline V lookup: CDR1 LNHDA, CDR2 SQIVND (reference sequence). V lost 4 bases and J lost 1; bases outside the gene matches: 8. The CDR3 is 17 residues long. The CDR3 region has the DNA TGTGCCAGTAGTAGAGCCCCCGGGACAGGGAGCAATCAGCCCCAGCATTTT. Translation: CASSRAPGTGSNQPQHF.

The chain is built from TRBV2 and TRBJ1-2; the D gene is possibly TRBD1 (5 bases). This CDR3 comprises 16 residues. The germline gives CDR1 SNHLY, CDR2 FYNNEI. Trimming cost V 1 base and J 0 bases, with 12 bases left between them. The CDR3, as DNA: TGTGCCAGCAGTGAAGTGGTAGGGGCCACTAACTATGGCTACACCTTC. Translated, it gives CASSEVVGATNYGYTF. The whole variable domain, filled in from reference TRBV2 and TRBJ1-2, reads EPEVTQTPSHQVTQMGQEVILRCVPISNHLYFYWYRQILGQKVEFLVSFYNNEISEKSEIFDDQFSVERPDGSNFTLKIRSTKLEDSAMYFCASSEVVGATNYGYTFGSGTRLTVV.

This rearrangement joins TRBV10-3 to TRBJ1-2, with a weak D call TRBD1 (5 bases). Between the trimmed V and J ends, which lost 7 bases and 0 bases, there was a span of 15 bases. The CDR3 sequence is 15 residues long. The germline V gene encodes CDR1 ENHRY and CDR2 SYGVKD. CDR3 amino acids: CAINPLDSANYGYTF. Here the CDR3 DNA reads TGTGCCATCAATCCTCTCGACAGTGCTAACTATGGCTACACCTTC.

This rearrangement joins TRBV28 to TRBJ2-5; a possible D gene is TRBD1 (5 bases). This CDR3 comprises 16 residues. V gave up 2 bases and J gave up 5 bases, with 18 bases separating them. Germline values: CDR1 MDHEN, CDR2 SYDVKM. The chain's CDR3 is CASSLGAAQRRETQYF. CDR3 sequence (DNA): TGTGCCAGCAGTTTAGGGGCAGCCCAGAGGCGGGAGACCCAGTACTTC.

The chain combines TRBV7-8 with TRBJ1-1, with a possible D match to TRBD1 (5 bases). The V gene lost 0 bases and the J gene lost 3 bases, with 14 bases spanning the gap. Per the germline V gene, CDR1 is SGHVS and CDR2 is FQNEAQ. This CDR3 is built from 16 residues. CDR3 DNA: TGTGCCAGCAGCTTAGCGGTCTCAGGGTTCGACACTGAAGCTTTCTTT. As protein: CASSLAVSGFDTEAFF.

This clone was recorded only once. The chain combines TRBV5-1 with TRBJ2-7, with 7 bases matching TRBD1. This CDR3 spans 15 amino acids. Germline assignment: CDR1 SGHRS and CDR2 YFSETQ. Trimming took 0 bases from V and 5 from J; bases not matched to a gene: 8. The CDR3 is CASSLALTGIDEQYF. DNA for the CDR3: TGCGCCAGCAGCTTGGCCTTGACAGGGATCGACGAGCAGTACTTC. Full variable domain (remainder filled in from reference TRBV5-1 and TRBJ2-7): KAGVTQTPRYLIKTRGQQVTLSCSPISGHRSVSWYQQTPGQGLQFLFEYFSETQRNKGNFPGRFSGRQFSNSRSEMNVSTLELGDSALYLCASSLALTGIDEQYFGPGTRLTVT.

The chain couples TRBV25-1 to TRBJ1-3, with D unresolved. Per germline, CDR1 MGHDK and CDR2 SYGVNS. V shed 1 base and J shed 0 bases, with 10 bases lying between them. CDR3 length: 16 residues. The CDR3 DNA reads as TGTGCCAGCAGTGAATTTGTGTTTTACTCTGGAAACACCATATATTTT. Protein product: CASSEFVFYSGNTIYF.

The chain carries TRBV2 and TRBJ2-2; D is unclear. Per germline, CDR1 SNHLY and CDR2 FYNNEI. V gave up 4 bases and J gave up 3 bases, with 6 bases separating them. This CDR3 has 13 residues. The CDR3 DNA sequence: TGTGCCAGCAGTGTCCTAGACACCGGGGAGCTGTTTTTT. Its protein is CASSVLDTGELFF.

The chain links TRBV6-5 to TRBJ2-7; 9 nucleotides align to TRBD2. Germline V gene sequence: CDR1 MNHEY, CDR2 SVGAGI. The trim removed 10 bases at V and 5 bases at J, leaving 9 bases unmatched. The CDR3 contains 13 residues. The CDR3 here is CATNGLAFHEQYF. CDR3 sequence (DNA): TGTGCCACCAATGGACTAGCGTTCCACGAGCAGTACTTC.

The chain has TRBV7-9 and TRBJ2-5; weak D call: TRBD1 (6 bases). Germline loops: CDR1 SEHNR, CDR2 FQNEAQ (reference sequence). The CDR3 is 15 amino acids. V lost 4 bases to trimming and J lost 1 base, with 13 bases between them. CDR3: CASSSTRGGQETQYF. The CDR3 DNA follows: TGTGCCAGCAGCTCCACGAGAGGGGGCCAAGAGACCCAGTACTTC.

The chain carries TRBV20-1 and TRBJ1-1; D not certain. Trimming took 2 bases from V and 8 from J, leaving 3 bases between them. Germline assignment: CDR1 DFQATT and CDR2 SNEGSKA (reference sequence). The CDR3 is made up of 9 amino acids. CDR3 sequence: CSARQEAFF. CDR3 coding DNA: TGCAGTGCTAGACAGGAAGCTTTCTTT.

The genes are TRBV21-1 and TRBJ2-2; TRBD1 is the table's D call and was not checked against the DNA. TRBV21-1 is flagged as a pseudogene. The CDR3 consists of 15 residues. CDR3 bases: TGTGCCACCCGGAGGGGGACAGGGGCCACCGGGGAGCTGTTTTTT. Translating it yields CATRRGTGATGELFF.